This T cell receptor (beta chain) appears in the sequencing data of a study of early T cells in non-severe SARS-CoV-2 infection. This clonotype was counted ten times or more. V lost 3 bases, J lost 3 bases, and 4 bases stayed unmatched. Per germline, CDR1 KGHSH and CDR2 LQKENI. This CDR3 has 14 residues. TCRdb re-called the 5' RACE reads through MiXCR, storing one row per CDR3 protein. The sample comprises more than 70,000 distinct CDR3 sequences, roughly 12% of which are singletons, and around 13% rests with the top ten. This specimen was whole blood, taken at baseline. The gene calls are TRBV18 and TRBJ2-7, with 8 bases matching TRBD1. This TCR was recovered from an adult who was a healthcare worker with PCR-confirmed SARS-CoV-2 infection or an uninfected control (not recorded which). CDR3 region: CASSPGQEIYEQYF. CDR3 sequence (DNA): TGTGCCAGCTCACCGGGACAGGAGATCTACGAGCAGTACTTC.